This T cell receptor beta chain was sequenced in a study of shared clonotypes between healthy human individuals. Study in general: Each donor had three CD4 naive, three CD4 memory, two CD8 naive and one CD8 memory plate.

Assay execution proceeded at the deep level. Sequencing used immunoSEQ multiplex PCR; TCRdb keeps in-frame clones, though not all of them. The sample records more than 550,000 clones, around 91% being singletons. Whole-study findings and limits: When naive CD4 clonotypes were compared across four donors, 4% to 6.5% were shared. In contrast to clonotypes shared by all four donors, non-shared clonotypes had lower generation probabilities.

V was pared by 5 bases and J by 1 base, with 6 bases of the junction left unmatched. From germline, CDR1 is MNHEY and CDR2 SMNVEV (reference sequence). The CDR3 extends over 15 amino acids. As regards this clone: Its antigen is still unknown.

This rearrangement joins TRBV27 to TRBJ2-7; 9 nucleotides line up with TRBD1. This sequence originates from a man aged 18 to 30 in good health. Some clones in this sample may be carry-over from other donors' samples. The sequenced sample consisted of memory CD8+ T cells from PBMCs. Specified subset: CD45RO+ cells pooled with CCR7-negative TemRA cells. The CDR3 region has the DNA TGTGCCAGCAGTCCGGGGACAGGGCCATCCTACGAGCAGTACTTC. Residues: CASSPGTGPSYEQYF.